The 18 T cell receptor beta chains reported below all come from one sample, sequenced in a study of memory CD4+ T cells and cytomegalovirus serostatus. TCRdb's table, derived via immunoSEQ multiplex PCR, lists solely in-frame clones and lacks some. This table has about 73,000 clones, just under 80% appearing once. Single viable CD3+CD4+CD8-CD45RO+ cells were sorted as the memory CD4+ T cells. The specimen sequenced was memory CD4+ T cells from blood. These receptors all stem from an adult in good health and CMV-seropositive.

J is TRBJ1-2 and V is TRBV5-6; 11 bases map to TRBD1. The CDR3 spans 16 residues. Per the germline V gene, CDR1 is SGHDT and CDR2 is YYEEEE. With V trimmed by 4 bases and J by 4 bases, 9 bases remained unmatched. The DNA for the CDR3 is TGTGCCAGCAGCCCGGACAGGGGGCGCGGGCTCTATGGCTACACCTTC. Translating gives CASSPDRGRGLYGYTF.

The chain combines TRBV30 with TRBJ1-1; D gene uncertain. Trimming left V 4 bases short and J 4 bases short, with 13 bases between. The CDR3 spans 13 residues. Germline CDR1 is GTSNPN and CDR2 is SVGIG (reference sequence). CDR3 in DNA: TGTGCCTGGATAGGGTTTCGGGGCACTGAAGCTTTCTTT. Encoded protein: CAWIGFRGTEAFF.

The CDR3 here is CASSPLRVAFRGYTF. In nucleotides, the CDR3 is TGTGCCAGCTCACCCCTCCGAGTAGCTTTTAGAGGCTACACCTTC. The rearrangement links TRBV18 to TRBJ1-2; D unresolved. This CDR3 is built from 15 residues. Germline CDR1 KGHSH, CDR2 LQKENI. Deletions cut 3 bases from V and 8 bases from J, with 19 bases between.

This chain joins TRBV4-1 and TRBJ2-1, with 13 bases identical to TRBD2. The CDR3 is made up of 16 amino acids. V lost 4 bases, J lost 7 bases, and 7 bases stayed unmatched. The germline gives CDR1 MGHRA, CDR2 YSYEKL. The CDR3 here is CASSRELAGGGNEQFF. CDR3 in DNA: TGCGCCAGCAGCCGAGAACTAGCGGGAGGGGGTAATGAGCAGTTCTTC.

Judged by abundance, this clone is medium-sized (0.01 to 0.1%). This chain connects TRBV5-1 to TRBJ1-2; possibly TRBD1 for D (6 bases). V gave up 2 bases and J gave up 5 bases, with 16 bases separating them. The CDR3 length is 15 residues. Germline-derived CDR1 and CDR2 are SGHRS and YFSETQ. The DNA of the CDR3 is TGCGCCAGCAGCTTCGGACAGACCGGCACTTATGGCTACACCTTC. This gives the protein CASSFGQTGTYGYTF.

The chain has TRBV7-9 and TRBJ1-2, with 10 bases aligning to TRBD1. V dropped 6 bases and J dropped 0; count of bases not matched to a gene: 10. The germline V gene encodes CDR1 SEHNR and CDR2 FQNEAQ (reference sequence). CDR3 length equals 17 residues. CDR3 in amino acids: CASSPRQGAFSNYGYTF. The CDR3 DNA sequence: TGTGCCAGCAGTCCTCGACAGGGGGCATTTTCTAACTATGGCTACACCTTC.

The CDR3 region has the DNA TGTGCCAGCAGGGCCGGGGCCCTAAACAATGAGCAGTTCTTC. It codes for CASRAGALNNEQFF. The chain carries TRBV2 and TRBJ2-1; the D call may be TRBD1 or TRBD2 (5 bases each). The V end lost 6 bases, the J end lost 5 bases, and 14 bases lay between the germline ends. Per the germline V gene, CDR1 is SNHLY and CDR2 is FYNNEI. The CDR3 covers 14 residues.

The chain carries TRBV7-2 and TRBJ1-1; D is possibly TRBD1 (6 bases). The CDR3 contains 15 residues. Per germline, CDR1 SGHTA and CDR2 FQGNSA. Trimming stripped 1 base from V and 4 bases from J, with 13 bases between. In DNA form, the CDR3 reads TGTGCCAGCAGCTTAGAAACAGGGCGTACCACTGAAGCTTTCTTT. Amino acid sequence: CASSLETGRTTEAFF.

As DNA, the CDR3 is TGCGCCAGCAGCCGCGAGTCCTTAGAGCTGTTTTTT. It yields the protein CASSRESLELFF. This sequence joins TRBV5-1 and TRBJ2-2, with D unresolved. The V and J ends lost 4 bases and 11 bases respectively, with 12 bases between them. CDR1 is SGHRS and CDR2 is YFSETQ in the germline V gene. The CDR3 covers 12 residues.

The chain carries TRBV11-3 and TRBJ2-7; D ambiguous. The CDR3 extends over 14 amino acids. Germline CDR1 SGHNT, CDR2 YENEEA. V lost 5 bases and J 7 bases, leaving 18 bases between the germline ends. CDR3 amino acids: CASSKGRTIGEQYF. CDR3 DNA: TGTGCCAGCAGCAAAGGACGGACCATTGGAGAGCAGTACTTC.

This clone was observed at least ten times. V usage is TRBV6-1 and J usage is TRBJ2-7; the D gene is possibly TRBD2 (6 bases). V lost 3 bases to trimming and J lost 6 bases, with 12 bases between them. The CDR3 is made up of 13 amino acids. Germline CDR1 MNHNS, CDR2 SASEGT. The CDR3 protein is CASSEPEGGEQYF. The CDR3 DNA reads as TGTGCCAGCAGTGAGCCGGAGGGAGGCGAGCAGTACTTC.

This clone occurred a few times. The V gene is TRBV29-1, the J gene TRBJ1-4; tentative D call: TRBD1 (5 bases). V shed 3 bases and J shed 10 bases, with 12 bases lying between them. Germline CDR1 is SQVTM and CDR2 is ANQGSEA. The CDR3 is 12 amino acids. The chain's CDR3 is CSVEVQAGKLFF. CDR3 DNA sequence: TGCAGCGTTGAGGTACAGGCAGGAAAACTGTTTTTT.

The sample holds a few counts of this clone. The gene calls are TRBV11-2 and TRBJ2-5; a weak D match, TRBD2 (6 bases). Germline CDR1 is SGHAT and CDR2 is FQNNGV. The CDR3 length is 15 residues. V shed 1 base and J shed 12 bases, with 21 bases lying between them. Here the CDR3 reads CASSLVGSGEPIKYF. CDR3 bases: TGTGCCAGCAGCTTAGTAGGGTCGGGAGAGCCGATCAAGTACTTC.

This clone was observed a few times. The chain combines TRBV7-9 with TRBJ1-1; a possible D gene is TRBD1 (6 bases). Germline V gene sequence: CDR1 SEHNR, CDR2 FQNEAQ (reference sequence). V was trimmed by 8 bases and J by 13 bases, leaving 20 bases between them. The CDR3 totals 12 residues. The CDR3 here is CASGLQWDILFF. CDR3 in DNA: TGTGCCAGCGGCCTACAATGGGACATCCTTTTCTTT.

The V gene is TRBV5-1, the J gene TRBJ1-6, with 10 bases aligning to TRBD1. From germline, CDR1 is SGHRS and CDR2 YFSETQ. J lost 10 bases, V lost 2 bases, and 12 bases had no gene match. This CDR3 has 17 residues. CDR3 DNA: TGCGCCAGCAGCTTTGTTGGGATGGACAGGGGGGGGTCACCCCTCCACTTT. This translates into CASSFVGMDRGGSPLHF.

This chain links TRBV19 with TRBJ1-4, with a possible D match to TRBD1 (5 bases). The germline V gene has CDR1 LNHDA and CDR2 SQIVND (reference sequence). This CDR3 comprises 13 residues. The V and J ends lost 10 bases and 8 bases respectively, with 17 bases between them. The CDR3 spells CATDPGVGEKLFF. CDR3 nucleotide sequence: TGTGCCACTGACCCGGGGGTCGGGGAAAAACTGTTTTTT.

J is TRBJ1-1 and V is TRBV10-1; TRBD1 might be the D (5 bases). Trimming left V 7 bases short and J 5 bases short, with 23 bases between. Germline V lookup: CDR1 WNHNN, CDR2 SYGVQD (reference sequence). This CDR3 is 16 amino acids long. The CDR3 bases are TGCGCCAGCAACAACCTGAATCGGGGGATCGGTACTGAAGCTTTCTTT. Its protein product is CASNNLNRGIGTEAFF.

V gene TRBV7-2 combines with J gene TRBJ2-3, with 9 bases that match TRBD1. The CDR3 runs 15 residues. From germline, CDR1 is SGHTA and CDR2 FQGNSA. V lost 3 bases and J lost 3; bases outside the gene matches: 4. CDR3 coding DNA: TGTGCCAGCAGCTTCCCGGGACAGGGTACAGATACGCAGTATTTT. It translates to CASSFPGQGTDTQYF. The full variable domain, its missing parts supplied by reference TRBV7-2 and TRBJ2-3, is GAGVSQSPSNKVTEKGKDVELRCDPISGHTALYWYRQSLGQGLEFLIYFQGNSAPDKSGLPSDRFSAERTGGSVSTLTIQRTQQEDSAVYLCASSFPGQGTDTQYFGPGTRLTVL.